This T cell receptor (beta chain) was captured by sequencing in a study of cytomegalovirus exposure and HLA in healthy donors. Study outcomes and limitations: A later analysis appeared to link common viral pathogens to several of the most significant clusters. Within the data, a cluster of highly shared sequence variants was likely a sequencing artifact.

Per the germline V gene, CDR1 is MDHEN and CDR2 is SYDVKM. The CDR3 totals 11 residues. V gave up 3 bases and J gave up 8 bases, with 8 bases separating them. As concerns this clone: What it binds is unknown.

The PCR made use of 60 Vbeta and 13 Jbeta primers. Repertoires were generated with immunoSEQ multiplex PCR, while TCRdb's copy carries only in-frame clones and drops some. This table holds some 130,000 clones, about two thirds found once. These donors counted as nominally healthy when sampled, but unrecorded immune exposures were likely. Sequencing was done on a sample of PBMCs. The clonotype comes from an older woman in good health and CMV-seropositive. V usage is TRBV28 and J usage is TRBJ2-7; D possibly corresponds to TRBD1 (6 bases). This CDR3 reads CASSFGQKQYF. The CDR3 region has the DNA TGTGCCAGCAGTTTTGGACAGAAGCAGTACTTC.